What follows are 8 T cell receptor beta chains derived from one specimen sequenced in a study of identical twins. TCRdb passed the 5' RACE reads through MiXCR, listing each CDR3 protein once. The data show about 890,000 distinct CDR3 sequences, with roughly 12% seen just once and about 1.5% held by the top ten. These data are also associated with another study on yellow fever vaccine responses in identical twins.

Sequencing used PBMCs. These receptor sequences come from a woman aged 18 to 35 in good health.

V and J are TRBV21-1 and TRBJ1-5. TRBV21-1 is recorded as a pseudogene. This CDR3 has 14 amino acids. The CDR3 spells CASGLQLRNQPQHF. The DNA of the CDR3 is TGTGCCAGTGGGCTACAGCTACGAAATCAGCCCCAGCATTTT.

CDR3: CATEETGGTDTQYF. The CDR3 DNA is TGCGCCACGGAGGAGACAGGGGGCACAGATACGCAGTATTTT. The chain combines TRBV23-1 with TRBJ2-3, with 8 bases matching TRBD1. TRBV23-1 is sorted into the ORF group, with uncertain function. V trimming: 10 bases; J trimming: 1 base; junction bases outside the gene matches: 7. The CDR3 is 14 amino acids.

The DNA of the CDR3 is TGTGCCAGCAGCCCGAGACTAGCGGGGATTAGCACAGATACGCAGTATTTT. This encodes CASSPRLAGISTDTQYF. The rearrangement joins TRBV7-8 to TRBJ2-3; the match to TRBD2 covers 11 bases. J was trimmed by 0 bases and V by 5 bases; bases with no gene match: 7. Germline loops: CDR1 SGHVS, CDR2 FQNEAQ. The CDR3 has 17 residues.

This chain links TRBV27 with TRBJ2-7; 7 bases map to TRBD1. After removal of 4 bases from V and 3 bases from J, the junction contained 6 bases not matched to a gene. Germline loops: CDR1 MNHEY, CDR2 SMNVEV (reference sequence). CDR3 size: 14 residues. CDR3 amino acids: CASSSPRTGYEQYF. Here the CDR3 DNA reads TGTGCCAGCAGTTCCCCCAGGACAGGCTACGAGCAGTACTTC.

The CDR3 region has the DNA TGTGCCAGCAGCCGAGGACGGTATAATTCACCCCTCCACTTT. Translated: CASSRGRYNSPLHF. The J gene is TRBJ1-6, the V gene TRBV3-1; D gene unclear. V lost 4 bases to trimming and J lost 4 bases, with 8 bases between them. Germline CDR1 LGHDT, CDR2 YNNKEL (reference sequence). This CDR3 contains 14 residues. Full variable domain (outside the CDR3, taken from reference TRBV3-1 and TRBJ1-6): DTAVSQTPKYLVTQMGNDKSIKCEQNLGHDTMYWYKQDSKKFLKIMFSYNNKELIINETVPNRFSPKSPDKAHLNLHINSLELGDSAVYFCASSRGRYNSPLHFGNGTRLTVT.

This clonotype appeared many times. This rearrangement joins TRBV13 to TRBJ2-1; D not certain. V was cut by 6 bases and J by 0 bases, with 6 bases left in between. This CDR3 contains 13 residues. CDR1 is PRHDT, CDR2 FYEKMQ, per germline (reference sequence). For the CDR3, the DNA is TGTGCCAGCAGACAGAGCTCCTACAATGAGCAGTTCTTC. Protein sequence: CASRQSSYNEQFF.

Only a few counts were recorded for this clonotype. The rearrangement joins TRBV6-5 to TRBJ2-7; 9 bases are a match to TRBD2. The CDR3 sequence is 16 residues long. The trim removed 0 bases at V and 2 bases at J, leaving 5 bases unmatched. Germline V gives CDR1 MNHEY, CDR2 SVGAGI. In DNA, the CDR3 is TGTGCCAGCAGTTACTCGGGTAGCGGGAGTGCCTACGAGCAGTACTTC. It specifies CASSYSGSGSAYEQYF.

This clonotype was seen a few times. The chain joins TRBV6-2 or TRBV6-3 to TRBJ1-5; D is ambiguous. This CDR3 contains 15 residues. Germline CDR1 reads MNHEY; CDR2 reads SVGEGT. V dropped 4 bases and J dropped 3 bases, with 13 bases sitting between them. The CDR3 here is CASSSGDGNNQPQHF. DNA of the CDR3: TGTGCCAGCAGTTCCGGAGACGGGAACAATCAGCCCCAGCATTTT.